This passage covers 18 T cell receptor beta chains from one sample sequenced in a study of blood T cell repertoires in COVID-19. Assay: immunoSEQ multiplex PCR; the TCRdb copy retains only in-frame clones and omits some. The table shows 200,000 to 300,000 clones, with about 86% occurring only once. The specimen sequenced was peripheral blood. The receptors stem from a man between 25 and 39 years old with active or convalescent COVID-19.

The rearrangement uses TRBV4-1 and TRBJ2-7; the match to TRBD1 covers 8 bases. Looked up from germline, CDR1 is MGHRA and CDR2 is YSYEKL. V was clipped by 3 bases and J by 3 bases; unmatched bases: 4. The CDR3 runs to 14 residues. CDR3 in DNA: TGCGCCAGCAGCCAGGGGACAGGATTCTACGAGCAGTACTTC. Translation: CASSQGTGFYEQYF.

The rearrangement links TRBV19 to TRBJ1-2; tentatively, D is TRBD1 (6 bases). Germline values: CDR1 LNHDA, CDR2 SQIVND (reference sequence). The V gene lost 1 base and the J gene lost 4 bases, with 13 bases spanning the gap. This CDR3 region has 15 residues. CDR3 sequence: CASSIAAGAGYGYTF. CDR3 nucleotides: TGTGCCAGTAGTATAGCAGCAGGGGCTGGCTATGGCTACACCTTC.

The V call is TRBV2, the J call TRBJ1-4, with D perhaps TRBD1 (6 bases). Germline lookup yields CDR1 SNHLY and CDR2 FYNNEI. Trimming took off 7 bases at V and 8 bases at J, with 14 bases between the two ends. This CDR3 contains 13 residues. CDR3 sequence (DNA): TGTGCCAGCACCAGGGGTGTGGAGGAAAAACTGTTTTTT. This sequence encodes CASTRGVEEKLFF.

V is TRBV7-9 and J is TRBJ1-1; tentatively, D is TRBD1 (5 bases). Germline V CDR1 and CDR2: SEHNR, FQNEAQ (reference sequence). V was trimmed by 4 bases and J by 2 bases, leaving 11 bases between them. The CDR3 sequence is 14 residues long. This CDR3 is CASSSGDSNTEAFF. The CDR3 region has the DNA TGTGCCAGCAGCTCCGGGGACTCCAACACTGAAGCTTTCTTT.

The chain has TRBV27 and TRBJ1-6, with 7 bases aligning to TRBD1. Germline lookup yields CDR1 MNHEY and CDR2 SMNVEV (reference sequence). CDR3 length: 14 amino acids. After removal of 4 bases from V and 8 bases from J, the junction contained 5 bases not matched to a gene. CDR3 DNA: TGTGCCAGCAGTTCCGGGACAGCACATTCACCCCTCCACTTT. Translating it yields CASSSGTAHSPLHF.

A single count supports this clone. The chain combines TRBV9 with TRBJ2-5; TRBD2 aligns across 8 bases. Germline lookup yields CDR1 SGDLS and CDR2 YYNGEE. The CDR3 runs to 16 residues. The junction had 4 bases not matched to a gene; V was cut back by 0 bases and J by 0 bases. Here the CDR3 reads CASSVALRGDQETQYF. CDR3 DNA sequence: TGTGCCAGCAGCGTAGCTTTGCGGGGGGACCAAGAGACCCAGTACTTC.

The genes are TRBV28 and TRBJ1-5, with unresolved D. CDR3 length: 14 residues. V was shortened by 6 bases and J by 0 bases, with 9 bases between the two germline ends. Per the germline V gene, CDR1 is MDHEN and CDR2 is SYDVKM. CDR3 sequence: CASREGYSNQPQHF. CDR3 nucleotides: TGTGCCAGCAGGGAGGGATATAGCAATCAGCCCCAGCATTTT.

The chain couples TRBV30 to TRBJ1-2; D remains ambiguous. The CDR3 consists of 12 residues. Trimming took off 3 bases at V and 5 bases at J, with 10 bases between the two ends. The V gene's germline CDR1 is GTSNPN and CDR2 SVGIG (reference sequence). CDR3: CAWRHTGYGYTF. Here the CDR3 DNA reads TGTGCCTGGAGGCATACGGGGTATGGCTACACCTTC. Together with reference TRBV30 and TRBJ1-2, the CDR3 gives the full variable domain: SQTIHQWPATLVQPVGSPLSLECTVEGTSNPNLYWYRQAAGRGLQLLFYSVGIGQISSEVPQNLSASRPQDRQFILSSKKLLLSDSGFYLCAWRHTGYGYTFGSGTRLTVV.

CDR3 nucleotides: TGCGCCAGCAGCTCAGAAACAGGGGCGGATGGCTACACCTTC. It codes for CASSSETGADGYTF. The chain uses TRBV5-1 and TRBJ1-2; TRBD1 agrees at 7 bases. CDR1 is SGHRS, CDR2 YFSETQ, per germline. The CDR3 contains 14 residues. The junction had 8 bases not matched to a gene; V was cut back by 3 bases and J by 6 bases. The whole variable domain, filled in from reference TRBV5-1 and TRBJ1-2, reads KAGVTQTPRYLIKTRGQQVTLSCSPISGHRSVSWYQQTPGQGLQFLFEYFSETQRNKGNFPGRFSGRQFSNSRSEMNVSTLELGDSALYLCASSSETGADGYTFGSGTRLTVV.

This clone was observed once. This chain links TRBV7-2 with TRBJ1-4; tentatively, D is TRBD1 (6 bases). Trimming pared 2 bases from V and 0 bases from J, leaving 10 bases between. There are 16 residues in the CDR3. Germline values: CDR1 SGHTA, CDR2 FQGNSA. CDR3 nucleotide sequence: TGTGCCAGCAGCTTACGGGGGGGCTCAACTAATGAAAAACTGTTTTTT. It yields the protein CASSLRGGSTNEKLFF.

The rearrangement joins TRBV19 to TRBJ1-4; D uncertain. This CDR3 spans 15 amino acids. The V end was cut by 3 bases, the J end by 2 bases, with 10 bases between. Germline values: CDR1 LNHDA, CDR2 SQIVND (reference sequence). The CDR3 spells CASSMSRVTNEKLFF. DNA for the CDR3: TGTGCCAGTAGTATGAGTCGAGTCACTAATGAAAAACTGTTTTTT.

V and J are TRBV19 and TRBJ2-1; maybe TRBD2 (5 bases). The CDR3 runs 15 residues. The V end lost 1 base, the J end lost 6 bases, and 13 bases lay between the germline ends. CDR1 is LNHDA, CDR2 SQIVND, per germline (reference sequence). This CDR3 is CASSIARATANEQFF. The CDR3 DNA follows: TGTGCCAGTAGTATAGCGAGGGCAACGGCCAATGAGCAGTTCTTC.

V gene TRBV7-8 combines with J gene TRBJ2-6; D is perhaps TRBD2 (6 bases). The CDR3 totals 17 residues. Trimming left V 3 bases short and J 0 bases short, with 12 bases between. Germline V gene lookup returns CDR1 SGHVS and CDR2 FQNEAQ. The CDR3 sequence is CASSFRDWGSGANVLTF. The CDR3 coding sequence is TGTGCCAGCAGCTTTCGGGACTGGGGCTCTGGGGCCAACGTCCTGACTTTC.

The rearrangement links TRBV7-3 to TRBJ2-2, with D perhaps TRBD2 (6 bases). The V end was cut by 2 bases, the J end by 6 bases, with 22 bases between. This CDR3 comprises 18 residues. In germline, CDR1 is SGHTA, CDR2 FQGTGA. CDR3 loop: CASSLYAFGGARAGELFF. CDR3 coding DNA: TGTGCCAGCAGCTTATATGCCTTCGGCGGGGCCCGGGCCGGGGAGCTGTTTTTT.

This clone appeared a single time. The V and J genes are TRBV5-6 and TRBJ2-3, with D tentatively TRBD1 (8 bases). Trimming cost V 5 bases and J 2 bases, with 21 bases left between them. Germline CDR1 and CDR2: SGHDT and YYEEEE. The CDR3 runs to 17 residues. The DNA for the CDR3 is TGTGCCAGCAGTAAGACACTGGACAGGGACTACACAGATACGCAGTATTTT. As protein: CASSKTLDRDYTDTQYF. The full variable domain, its missing parts supplied by reference TRBV5-6 and TRBJ2-3, is DAGVTQSPTHLIKTRGQQVTLRCSPKSGHDTVSWYQQALGQGPQFIFQYYEEEERQRGNFPDRFSGHQFPNYSSELNVNALLLGDSALYLCASSKTLDRDYTDTQYFGPGTRLTVL.

The rearrangement joins TRBV7-8 to TRBJ1-3; TRBD1 is a possible D gene (5 bases). Germline V CDR1 and CDR2: SGHVS, FQNEAQ. Trimming took 5 bases from V and 0 from J, leaving 14 bases between them. The CDR3 extends over 16 amino acids. CDR3 coding DNA: TGTGCCAGCAGCGGCACACAGGACAACTCTGGAAACACCATATATTTT. It yields the protein CASSGTQDNSGNTIYF.

This chain connects TRBV30 to TRBJ2-5; TRBD1 agrees at 8 bases. The CDR3 is 14 residues long. J gave up 1 base and V 2 bases, and 3 bases lay outside the gene matches. Germline values: CDR1 GTSNPN, CDR2 SVGIG (reference sequence). Here the CDR3 DNA reads TGTGCCTGGAGTCCAACAGGGGGCCAAGAGACCCAGTACTTC. It yields the protein CAWSPTGGQETQYF.

The chain joins TRBV28 to TRBJ2-7; TRBD2 agrees at 7 bases. J gave up 5 bases and V 5 bases, and 6 bases lay outside the gene matches. This CDR3 is 13 amino acids long. The germline V gene has CDR1 MDHEN and CDR2 SYDVKM. CDR3 nucleotides: TGTGCCAGCAGTGCCTTTGGGGGGGACGAGCAGTACTTC. This codes for CASSAFGGDEQYF.